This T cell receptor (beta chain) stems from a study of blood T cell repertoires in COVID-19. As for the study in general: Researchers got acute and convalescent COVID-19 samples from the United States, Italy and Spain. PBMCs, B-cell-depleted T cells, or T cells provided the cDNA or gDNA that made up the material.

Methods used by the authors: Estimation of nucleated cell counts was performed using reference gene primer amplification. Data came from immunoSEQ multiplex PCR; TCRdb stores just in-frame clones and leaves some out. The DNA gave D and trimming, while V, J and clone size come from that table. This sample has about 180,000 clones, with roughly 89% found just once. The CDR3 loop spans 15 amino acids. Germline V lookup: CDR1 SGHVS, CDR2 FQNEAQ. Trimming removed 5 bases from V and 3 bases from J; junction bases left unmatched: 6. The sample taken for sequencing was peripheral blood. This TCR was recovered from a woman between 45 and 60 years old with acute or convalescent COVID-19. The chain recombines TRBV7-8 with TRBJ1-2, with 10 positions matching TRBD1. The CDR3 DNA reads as TGTGCCAGCAGCCGCGGGACAGGGGATTACTATGGCTACACCTTC. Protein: CASSRGTGDYYGYTF.